These T cell receptor beta chains were read from a single sample in a study of PD-L1 blockade in urothelial cancer. This table comes from immunoSEQ multiplex PCR, and its TCRdb copy is limited to in-frame clones, with some not included. The table has fewer than 95,000 clones, roughly 89% seen once; the top ten hold about 2.1%. The material was PBMCs, obtained around atezolizumab (anti-PD-L1) treatment. Receptors were obtained from a man in his sixties with urothelial cancer. CDR3s include the opening cysteine and the closing phenylalanine or tryptophan.

V gene	J gene	CDR3 protein
TRBV7-2	TRBJ1-5	CASSLGSSSLQPQHF
TRBV28	TRBJ2-2	CASSHFSGRAGELFF
TRBV5-6	TRBJ2-7	CASSLVGAGREQYF
TRBV28	TRBJ2-3	CASSNRGTADTQYF
TRBV18	TRBJ2-7	CASSSDGRAGEEQYF
TRBV5-1	TRBJ2-7	CASSPPGYEYEQYF
TRBV19	TRBJ2-1	CASSIWRTSGRALAHNEQFF
TRBV7-8	TRBJ2-2	CASSLPARGRNTGELFF
TRBV6-6	TRBJ2-1	CASNKGVLLDYNEQFF
TRBV30	TRBJ1-5	CAWSTQGNQPQHF
TRBV19	TRBJ1-4	CASSIWQGNEKLFF
TRBV5-1	TRBJ1-2	CASSLDGVYGYTF
TRBV15	TRBJ2-1	CATSRDVAGEQFF
TRBV28	TRBJ2-7	CASSSRTGLLEQYF
TRBV19	TRBJ2-2	CASRGGASNTGELFF
TRBV4-2	TRBJ1-1	CASSQAKGAKVDTEAFF
TRBV30	TRBJ2-5	CAWSRTYRQETQYF
TRBV18	TRBJ2-2	CASSPRTSGPTGELFF
TRBV4-3	TRBJ2-2	CASSQDRVLTGELFF
TRBV28	TRBJ1-4	CASSPASTGEKLFF
TRBV9	TRBJ2-5	CASSQGGQETQYF
TRBV28	TRBJ1-2	CASSIRNRVVNYGYTF
TRBV6-1	TRBJ2-4	CASSYRGGGENIQYF
TRBV6-5	TRBJ1-6	CASSADTNNSPLHF
TRBV7-2	TRBJ1-2	CASSSYRSRDRAGYTF
TRBV9	TRBJ1-1	CASNGGPLMGTEAFF
TRBV5-1	TRBJ1-4	CASSLEGRGRANEKLFF
TRBV6-6	TRBJ2-2	CASRTGENTGELFF
TRBV9	TRBJ1-2	CASSMGTEGYTF
TRBV10-2	TRBJ1-2	CATEVPGQVGYTF
TRBV5-1	TRBJ1-3	CASSSSPPGTVNAYTIYF
TRBV4-1	TRBJ2-6	CASSPVRGRSRNSGANVLTF
TRBV21-1	TRBJ2-3	CASSYCRTGLNTDTQYF
TRBV5-1	TRBJ2-3	CASSSGRADTQYF
TRBV4-1	TRBJ1-3	CASSQDEGFENTIYF
TRBV12-5	TRBJ1-1	CASGSGQGNGNTEAFF
TRBV9	TRBJ2-5	CASSTSRAGGPPGGGETQYF
TRBV5-1	TRBJ1-4	CASSLTGATNEKLFF
TRBV7-9	TRBJ2-5	CASTPQGQLQETQYF
TRBV4-1	TRBJ2-7	CASSHYGQGTYEQYF
TRBV2	TRBJ2-3	CASTSQGDTQYF
TRBV4-3	TRBJ2-3	CASSQDRVVGLAGADTQYF
TRBV30	TRBJ1-6	CAWSWTGTANSPLHF
TRBV10-3	TRBJ2-6	CAVAPGQGIGANVLTF
TRBV9	TRBJ2-5	CASSVGGSVGTQYF
TRBV2	TRBJ2-7	CASRTEGGLRGYEQYF
TRBV27	TRBJ2-5	CASSSGLGKETQYF
TRBV9	TRBJ2-1	CASSVGGGRANEQFF
TRBV7-2	TRBJ1-6	CASSLAVPGASLHF
TRBV30	TRBJ2-1	CAWKDFAGVQFF
TRBV5-1	TRBJ2-7	CASSSRGGSYEQYF
TRBV6-5	TRBJ1-4	CASSYSMGRGEKLFF
TRBV14	TRBJ1-3	CASSQRGTSGNTIYF
TRBV7-2	TRBJ2-1	CASSARRGLAANNEQFF
TRBV18	TRBJ2-1	CASSPDEANEQFF
TRBV7-3	TRBJ2-5	CASSSDRPFKETQYF
TRBV7-3	TRBJ2-4	CASSLFRGDIQYF